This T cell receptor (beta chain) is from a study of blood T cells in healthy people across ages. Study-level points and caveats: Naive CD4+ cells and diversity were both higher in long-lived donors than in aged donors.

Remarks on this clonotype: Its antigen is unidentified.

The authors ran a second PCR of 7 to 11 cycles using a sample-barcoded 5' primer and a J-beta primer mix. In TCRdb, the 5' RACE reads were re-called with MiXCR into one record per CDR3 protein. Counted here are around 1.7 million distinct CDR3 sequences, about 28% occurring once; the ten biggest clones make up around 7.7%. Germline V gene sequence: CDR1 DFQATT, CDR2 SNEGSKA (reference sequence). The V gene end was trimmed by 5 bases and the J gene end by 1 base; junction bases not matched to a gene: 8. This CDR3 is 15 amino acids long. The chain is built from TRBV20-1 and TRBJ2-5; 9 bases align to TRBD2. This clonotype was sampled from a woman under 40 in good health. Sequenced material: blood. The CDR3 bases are TGCAGTGCTGGGGGGGGACTAGCCCGCCAAGAGACCCAGTACTTC. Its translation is CSAGGGLARQETQYF.